The 2 T cell receptor beta chains reported below all come from one sample, sequenced in a study of shared clonotypes between healthy human individuals. Libraries were prepared by immunoSEQ multiplex PCR; TCRdb keeps only in-frame clonotypes and omits some of them. Of fewer than 1.8 million clones listed, less than 99% are singletons. Sequenced material: naive CD4+ T cells sorted from blood. Subset defined: CD45RA+ positively selected. These receptors all come from a man aged 25 to 45 in good health.

The rearrangement joins TRBV6-5 to TRBJ1-1; 9 bases are a match to TRBD1. V lost 1 base and J lost 1; bases outside the gene matches: 4. Germline CDR1 reads MNHEY; CDR2 reads SVGAGI. CDR3 size: 16 residues. CDR3 bases: TGTGCCAGCAGTTACTTAGTACAGGGGGCGAACACTGAAGCTTTCTTT. It specifies CASSYLVQGANTEAFF.

The chain is built from TRBV28 and TRBJ1-1, with D perhaps matching TRBD1 (6 bases). This CDR3 comprises 13 residues. V was clipped by 4 bases and J by 7 bases, with 13 bases between them. The germline V gene has CDR1 MDHEN and CDR2 SYDVKM. CDR3 loop: CASSSIRGVEAFF. The CDR3 region has the DNA TGTGCCAGCAGTTCCATCAGGGGTGTTGAAGCTTTCTTT.